This T cell receptor beta chain was profiled in a study of blood T cell repertoires in COVID-19. Assay used: immunoSEQ multiplex PCR; TCRdb lists only in-frame clones, some missing. The sample yields 200,000 or so clones, around 90% seen once. Between the trimmed V and J ends, which lost 1 base and 0 bases, there was a span of 12 bases. CDR3 length: 17 residues. CDR1 is MGHDK, CDR2 SYGVNS, per germline. Across about two dozen US areas, participants ranged in age from about 18 to 100 years. Grouping used clinical history reported by participants in a survey and questionnaire. No more than 2 weeks before study entry, exposed participants had met a case of COVID-19.

The chain uses TRBV25-1 and TRBJ1-4; unclear D gene. Sequences were obtained from PBMCs or T cells enriched from blood (not recorded which). The receptor was isolated from a woman between 25 and 40 years old who had been exposed to COVID-19. CDR3 region: CASSESLPGATNEKLFF. For the CDR3, the DNA is TGTGCCAGCAGTGAATCGTTGCCGGGAGCAACTAATGAAAAACTGTTTTTT.